The next 30 T cell receptor beta chains were all read from a single sample in a study of blood T cell repertoires in COVID-19. Profiled with immunoSEQ multiplex PCR; TCRdb holds only in-frame clones, not every one. The data contain some 300,000 clones, about nine tenths of them singletons. Material for sequencing was peripheral blood. These receptors were collected from a young man with active or convalescent COVID-19.

Turning to this clone: An end of the junction does not agree with germline; a read error may underlie this. This chain connects TRBV19 to TRBJ2-7, with 9 bases lining up with TRBD2. CDR1 is LNHDA, CDR2 SQIVND, per germline (reference sequence). This CDR3 contains 15 residues. For the CDR3, the DNA is TGTGCCTGTAGTTTTGGCGCGGGGGGGGGCTACGAGCAGTACTTC. Translated: CACSFGAGGGYEQYF.

The chain carries TRBV5-5 and TRBJ1-1, with D perhaps matching TRBD1 (5 bases). With 2 bases removed from V and 1 base from J, the gap between germline ends came to 15 bases. The CDR3 has 16 amino acids. From germline, CDR1 is SGHKS and CDR2 YYEKEE (reference sequence). The CDR3 DNA follows: TGTGCCAGCAGCTTTAGTACAGGCGTGGGGAACACTGAAGCTTTCTTT. It is translated as CASSFSTGVGNTEAFF.

V and J are TRBV27 and TRBJ1-5; no definite D call. CDR1 MNHEY and CDR2 SMNVEV come from the germline V gene (reference sequence). This CDR3 region has 13 residues. The ends were cut back, 5 bases at V and 4 bases at J, with 9 bases in the middle. The chain's CDR3 is CASSAGNNQPQHF. The CDR3 DNA follows: TGTGCCAGCAGTGCGGGGAATAATCAGCCCCAGCATTTT.

This CDR3 reads CSASSRRGGSGTQYF. As DNA, the CDR3 is TGCAGTGCTAGTTCAAGGCGGGGGGGCTCCGGGACCCAGTACTTC. This chain connects TRBV20-1 to TRBJ2-5, with 9 bases aligning to TRBD2. The CDR3 spans 15 residues. Germline CDR1 DFQATT, CDR2 SNEGSKA (reference sequence). V was pared by 3 bases and J by 7 bases, with 12 bases of the junction left unmatched.

The rearrangement links TRBV21-1 to TRBJ2-1; the table's TRBD2 call for D was not verified on the DNA. TRBV21-1 is assigned pseudogene status. The CDR3 loop spans 18 amino acids. In nucleotides, the CDR3 is TGTGCCAGCAGCAAAGAGGGGACTAGCGGGAGCTCCTACAATGAGCAGTTCTTC. Translating it yields CASSKEGTSGSSYNEQFF.

V and J are TRBV12-3 or TRBV12-4 and TRBJ2-5, with no clear D. The CDR3 extends over 13 amino acids. V shed 4 bases and J shed 2 bases, with 8 bases lying between them. This CDR3 reads CASSYNRQETQYF. The DNA of the CDR3 is TGTGCCAGCAGTTATAACAGACAAGAGACCCAGTACTTC.

V usage is TRBV7-8 and J usage is TRBJ2-1; D remains unclear. The V gene lost 2 bases and the J gene lost 10 bases, with 9 bases spanning the gap. The CDR3 runs 12 residues. The V gene's germline CDR1 is SGHVS and CDR2 FQNEAQ. The CDR3 coding sequence is TGTGCCAGCAGCTTAAACTCGCTAGAGCAGTTCTTC. Encoded protein: CASSLNSLEQFF. Full variable domain (rest looked up from reference TRBV7-8 and TRBJ2-1): GAGVSQSPRYKVAKRGQDVALRCDPISGHVSLFWYQQALGQGPEFLTYFQNEAQLDKSGLPSDRFFAERPEGSVSTLKIQRTQQEDSAVYLCASSLNSLEQFFGPGTRLTVL.

The chain carries TRBV27 and TRBJ2-3; possible D gene TRBD1, 5 bases. CDR3 length: 15 amino acids. From germline, CDR1 is MNHEY and CDR2 SMNVEV (reference sequence). V was trimmed by 5 bases and J by 0 bases, leaving 12 bases between them. CDR3 in DNA: TGTGCCAGCAGTCCTCTAGGGGCTAGCACAGATACGCAGTATTTT. It is translated as CASSPLGASTDTQYF.

The chain joins TRBV7-9 to TRBJ2-7; 8 nucleotides agree with TRBD1. With 5 bases clipped from V and 0 bases from J, the junction kept 6 bases outside the gene matches. Looked up from germline, CDR1 is SEHNR and CDR2 is FQNEAQ (reference sequence). The CDR3 spans 15 residues. The CDR3 spells CASSPRTGLSYEQYF. The CDR3 nucleotides are TGTGCCAGCAGCCCCCGGACAGGGCTCTCCTACGAGCAGTACTTC.

This chain links TRBV7-9 with TRBJ1-6; TRBD1 is a possible D gene (6 bases). This CDR3 is 15 amino acids long. CDR1 is SEHNR and CDR2 is FQNEAQ in the germline V gene (reference sequence). The V gene lost 0 bases and the J gene lost 5 bases, with 8 bases spanning the gap. The CDR3: CASSLAWTDNSPLHF. The CDR3, as DNA: TGTGCCAGCAGCTTAGCCTGGACAGATAATTCACCCCTCCACTTT.

The chain combines TRBV20-1 with TRBJ1-1; unclear D gene. This CDR3 spans 10 amino acids. Trimming shortened V by 3 bases and J by 5 bases, and 4 bases separated the two germline ends. The germline CDR1 and CDR2 sequences are DFQATT and SNEGSKA (reference sequence). As DNA, the CDR3 is TGCAGTGCTAGCTATACTGAAGCTTTCTTT. Translating it yields CSASYTEAFF.

This sequence joins TRBV7-2 and TRBJ1-1, with 7 bases fitting TRBD1. The CDR3 covers 16 residues. The V segment lost 1 base and the J segment 1 base; nucleotides outside the gene matches: 6. CDR1 is SGHTA, CDR2 FQGNSA, per germline. CDR3 nucleotides: TGTGCCAGCAGCTTAGGGGGACAGAACTGGAACACTGAAGCTTTCTTT. It codes for CASSLGGQNWNTEAFF.

The chain couples TRBV19 to TRBJ2-7, with a tentative D call TRBD1 (6 bases). Looked up from germline, CDR1 is LNHDA and CDR2 is SQIVND (reference sequence). Trimming took off 4 bases at V and 0 bases at J, with 13 bases between the two ends. The CDR3 totals 15 residues. The CDR3 DNA reads as TGTGCCAGTAGTACCAGACAGGCGAGCTCCTACGAGCAGTACTTC. It yields the protein CASSTRQASSYEQYF.

V gene TRBV5-8 combines with J gene TRBJ1-5; TRBD1 agrees at 8 bases. Per germline, CDR1 SGHTS and CDR2 YDEGEE. CDR3 length: 15 residues. Trimming cost V 2 bases and J 2 bases; bases outside gene matches: 3. The CDR3 DNA reads as TGTGCCAGCAGCTTAGGGACAGGAGGCAATCAGCCCCAGCATTTT. This translates into CASSLGTGGNQPQHF.

The chain has TRBV29-1 and TRBJ1-2, with TRBD1 matching 7 bases. The length of the CDR3 is 14 residues. Losses at the gene ends were 0 bases for V and 4 bases for J; bases not matched to a gene: 5. The germline gives CDR1 SQVTM, CDR2 ANQGSEA. CDR3 sequence: CSVEEPRGAYGYTF. CDR3 in DNA: TGCAGCGTTGAAGAGCCCAGGGGGGCCTATGGCTACACCTTC.

This clone was seen once. For the CDR3, the DNA is TGTGCCAGCAGCACGCGGACAGGCAACACTGAAGCTTTCTTT. It translates to CASSTRTGNTEAFF. The chain employs TRBV11-2 and TRBJ1-1, with 7 bases matching TRBD1. In germline, CDR1 is SGHAT, CDR2 FQNNGV. The CDR3 extends over 14 amino acids. J was trimmed by 2 bases and V by 5 bases; bases with no gene match: 5.

The chain recombines TRBV5-4 with TRBJ2-2, with D possibly TRBD2 on 5 matching bases. Deletions cut 6 bases from V and 7 bases from J, with 16 bases between. Germline assignment: CDR1 SGHNT and CDR2 YYREEE (reference sequence). The CDR3 has 14 amino acids. The CDR3 nucleotides read TGTGCCAGCACCGGCGGGTTTAGTGGCGGGGAGCTGTTTTTT. Translating gives CASTGGFSGGELFF.

The chain joins TRBV11-2 to TRBJ1-2, with 8 bases fitting TRBD1. This CDR3 comprises 13 residues. Trimming removed 5 bases from V and 6 bases from J; junction bases left unmatched: 5. CDR1 is SGHAT, CDR2 FQNNGV, per germline. The CDR3 region has the DNA TGTGCCAGCAGCACCCACAGGGGGGATGGCTACACCTTC. Protein: CASSTHRGDGYTF.

This sequence joins TRBV3-1 (or the pseudogene TRBV3-2) and TRBJ2-5, with D tentatively TRBD1 (6 bases). CDR1 and CDR2 from the germline V gene are LGHDT and YNNKEL (reference sequence). The CDR3 length is 15 residues. Trimming left V 2 bases short and J 1 base short, with 11 bases between. CDR3 protein: CASSQFGQSQETQYF. CDR3 sequence (DNA): TGTGCCAGCAGCCAATTTGGACAGAGCCAAGAGACCCAGTACTTC.

This chain uses TRBV24-1 with TRBJ2-1; the match to TRBD1 covers 12 bases. This CDR3 comprises 14 residues. The V gene end was trimmed by 9 bases and the J gene end by 7 bases; junction bases not matched to a gene: 6. Germline V gives CDR1 KGHDR, CDR2 SFDVKD. Written as DNA, the CDR3 is TGTGCCACCGGAGGGACAGGGGGCCTAAATGAGCAGTTCTTC. Protein sequence: CATGGTGGLNEQFF.

V usage is TRBV28 and J usage is TRBJ2-7, with D possibly TRBD2 on 5 matching bases. Germline lookup yields CDR1 MDHEN and CDR2 SYDVKM. The CDR3 length is 14 residues. Trimming took 2 bases from V and 6 from J, leaving 14 bases between them. The CDR3 DNA follows: TGTGCCAGCAGTTTACCTCCCAGCGGAGGCGAGCAGTACTTC. It is translated as CASSLPPSGGEQYF.

The chain employs TRBV27 and TRBJ2-3, with a weak D call TRBD2 (6 bases). Germline CDR1 is MNHEY and CDR2 is SMNVEV (reference sequence). This CDR3 has 13 residues. V was pared by 7 bases and J by 3 bases, with 11 bases between. CDR3 amino acids: CASIKAGTDTQYF. The CDR3, as DNA: TGTGCCAGCATTAAGGCGGGAACAGATACGCAGTATTTT.

In nucleotides, the CDR3 is TGTGCCAGCAGCTCAATACAGGGGGCGCCCGGGGAAGAGACCCAGTACTTC. This gives the protein CASSSIQGAPGEETQYF. The rearrangement joins TRBV28 to TRBJ2-5; 9 bases fit TRBD1. Trimming at V came to 6 bases and at J to 3 bases, leaving 14 bases not matched to a gene. The CDR3 totals 17 residues. Germline CDR1 MDHEN, CDR2 SYDVKM. The variable domain in full, completed from reference TRBV28 and TRBJ2-5, reads DVKVTQSSRYLVKRTGEKVFLECVQDMDHENMFWYRQDPGLGLRLIYFSYDVKMKEKGDIPEGYSVSREKKERFSLILESASTNQTSMYLCASSSIQGAPGEETQYFGPGTRLLVL.

The gene calls are TRBV5-4 and TRBJ1-3; 8 nucleotides agree with TRBD1. Germline CDR1 and CDR2: SGHNT and YYREEE (reference sequence). The junction had 1 base not matched to a gene; V was cut back by 0 bases and J by 5 bases. This CDR3 has 14 residues. This CDR3 reads CASSLGTGRNTIYF. Written as DNA, the CDR3 is TGTGCCAGCAGCTTGGGGACAGGGAGAAACACCATATATTTT.

The gene calls are TRBV19 and TRBJ1-1; D possibly corresponds to TRBD1 (5 bases). V dropped 6 bases and J dropped 6 bases, with 8 bases sitting between them. The germline gives CDR1 LNHDA, CDR2 SQIVND (reference sequence). The CDR3 covers 11 residues. The CDR3 coding sequence is TGTGCCAGTAGGCGGGGCGCTGAAGCTTTCTTT. This translates into CASRRGAEAFF.

This clone appeared a single time. The chain is built from TRBV4-2 and TRBJ2-1; TRBD2 matches 10 bases. Germline V gene lookup returns CDR1 LGHNA and CDR2 YNFKEQ. J lost 6 bases, V lost 0 bases, and 5 bases had no gene match. The CDR3 contains 16 residues. CDR3 protein: CASSQEVAGGPNEQFF. DNA for the CDR3: TGTGCCAGCAGCCAAGAAGTAGCGGGAGGTCCCAATGAGCAGTTCTTC.

V gene TRBV9 combines with J gene TRBJ1-4; TRBD1 is a possible D gene (5 bases). Germline V gene sequence: CDR1 SGDLS, CDR2 YYNGEE. V lost 3 bases, J lost 6 bases, and 12 bases lay in between. There are 14 residues in the CDR3. The CDR3 spells CASSGGRSDEKLFF. In DNA form, the CDR3 reads TGTGCCAGCAGCGGGGGCAGGTCGGATGAAAAACTGTTTTTT.

The table lists this clone with many counts. The rearrangement links TRBV6-5 to TRBJ1-2; D is undetermined. The CDR3 totals 14 residues. Germline V gene sequence: CDR1 MNHEY, CDR2 SVGAGI. V lost 4 bases and J 6 bases, leaving 15 bases between the germline ends. The CDR3 sequence: CASSSPANYNGYTF. The DNA for the CDR3 is TGTGCCAGCAGTTCCCCCGCGAACTACAATGGCTACACCTTC.

The chain employs TRBV6-5 and TRBJ1-1, with unresolved D. Deletions cut 2 bases from V and 2 bases from J, with 12 bases between. CDR3 length equals 15 residues. Germline CDR1 reads MNHEY; CDR2 reads SVGAGI. The CDR3 DNA sequence: TGTGCCAGCAGTTACCAGGCGGGCAGTAACACTGAAGCTTTCTTT. This encodes CASSYQAGSNTEAFF.

The genes are TRBV28 and TRBJ1-1, with D perhaps matching TRBD1 (6 bases). Germline V gene lookup returns CDR1 MDHEN and CDR2 SYDVKM. V lost 2 bases and J lost 0, with 10 bases in between. The CDR3 is 15 amino acids. For the CDR3, the DNA is TGTGCCAGCAGTTTAGGGGGGGCCATGAACACTGAAGCTTTCTTT. Translating gives CASSLGGAMNTEAFF.